This TCR beta chain was captured in a study of blood T cell repertoires in COVID-19 (TCRdb year 2020). Context from the whole study: Samples from collaborators originated in the United States, Italy and Spain and spanned both the acute and convalescent phases of COVID-19. The prospective study material was composed of cDNA or gDNA derived from T cells, B-cell-depleted T cells, or PBMCs. The dataset comprised deeply sampled blood TCRbeta repertoires from subjects exposed to, actively infected with, or recovered from COVID-19. Sample metadata almost always included a de-identified subject ID, COVID-19 status, age in years and sex. The samples were drawn from the first 160 participants of the ongoing ImmuneRACE study and from 1,200 or so subjects provided by 6 global collaborators. HLA class I and class II types, where available, came from metadata supplied by the sample provider rather than from assay-based typing. The repertoires were released in a freely available public database meant as a resource for research on the immune response to SARS-CoV-2.

A word on this clone: Its antigen is still unknown. Base qualities are not provided; no much larger clone lies one nucleotide away.

Collaborating institutions collected whole blood in K2EDTA tubes following their own protocols. For TCRbeta analysis, collaborator samples were shipped as frozen whole blood, as isolated PBMCs, or as DNA extracted from either sample type. V and J are trimmed by 4 bases and 0 bases, and the gene matches miss 3 bases of the junction. The germline V gene sets CDR1 to MNHEY and CDR2 to SVGEGT. Taken from cysteine to phenylalanine, the CDR3 has 15 residues. Solely the CDR3 DNA is kept, with 45 bases framed from the first base. Here is what the overall study found, with its caveats: The quantity of clinical and demographic metadata differed by source and by participant and was supplied without curation.

The immunoSEQ Assay, a bias-controlled multiplex PCR, was used to amplify TCRbeta CDR3 regions from genomic DNA. The original pipeline was this. Nucleated cell counts per sample were estimated from amplification of reference gene primers within the assay. To quantify the absolute abundance of each unique TCRbeta CDR3 rearrangement, sequence reads were collapsed and filtered. For each sample, productive Simpson clonality was calculated as the square root of Simpson's diversity index across productive rearrangements. Here the immuneACCESS table is served through TCRdb, limited to in-frame sequences with V and J called. Missing clones are a known gap in these copies; in checked studies unresolved V genes cover under half, and the rest lacks a known reason. V, J and clone size are taken as reported in that table, and D and trimming were inferred from the DNA itself. In this sample the table shows 120,000 to 150,000 clones, about 86% of which occur a single time. Jointly, the top ten make up about 4.3% of the sample.

The clonotype was recovered from a woman in her thirties or forties with acute or convalescent COVID-19. The sequence is built from TRBV6-2 or TRBV6-3 and TRBJ2-3, and 8 junctional nucleotides match TRBD2. Input material: peripheral blood. The encoded CDR3 is CASSWKRGSTDTQYF. DNA sequence: TGTGCCAGCAGTTGGAAGCGGGGGAGCACAGATACGCAGTATTTT.